The sequence of this T cell receptor (beta chain) was determined in a study of blood T cell repertoires in COVID-19. Original processing notes: Amplification of reference gene primers was used by the study to estimate nucleated cell counts. Sequencing used immunoSEQ multiplex PCR; TCRdb keeps in-frame clones, though not all of them. The V and J calls and clone size are taken from that table; D and trimming were inferred from the DNA. The sample records about 190,000 clones, approximately 84% being singletons. The CDR3 loop spans 16 amino acids. V shed 4 bases, J shed 0 bases, and the junction held 9 bases outside the gene matches. The germline V gene encodes CDR1 SGHTS and CDR2 YDEGEE.

The V call is TRBV5-8, the J call TRBJ1-1, with 7 bases fitting TRBD1. The TCR was taken from a woman in her sixties or seventies with active or convalescent COVID-19. Sequencing was performed on peripheral blood. The CDR3 sequence: CASSPTWGQMNTEAFF. In DNA, the CDR3 is TGTGCCAGCAGCCCCACCTGGGGACAGATGAACACTGAAGCTTTCTTT.